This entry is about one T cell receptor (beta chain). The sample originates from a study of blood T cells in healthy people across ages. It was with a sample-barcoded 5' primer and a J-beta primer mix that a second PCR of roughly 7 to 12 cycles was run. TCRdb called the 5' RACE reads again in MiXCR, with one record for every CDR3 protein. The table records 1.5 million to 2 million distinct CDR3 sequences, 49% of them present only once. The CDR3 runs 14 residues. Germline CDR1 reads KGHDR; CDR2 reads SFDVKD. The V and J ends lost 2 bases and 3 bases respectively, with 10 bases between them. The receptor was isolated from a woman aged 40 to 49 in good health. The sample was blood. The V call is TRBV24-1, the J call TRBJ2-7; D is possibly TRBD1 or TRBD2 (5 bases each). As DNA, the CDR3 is TGTGCCACCAGTGATTCCGGGACCGTCTACGAGCAGTACTTC. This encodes CATSDSGTVYEQYF.